This TCR beta chain appears in the sequencing data of a study of early T cells in non-severe SARS-CoV-2 infection. Study-level information: It was bulk RNA from unsorted whole blood that was sequenced, and the chains were unpaired.

Unique molecular identifiers tagged individual cDNA molecules. One entry per CDR3 protein, called by TCRdb with MiXCR from the 5' RACE reads. The repertoire holds 45,000 to 65,000 distinct CDR3 sequences, with 9.1% as singletons. The sample holds many counts of this clonotype. Its antigen is not known. Germline CDR1 reads MGHDK; CDR2 reads SYGVNS. With 8 bases removed from V and 5 bases from J, the gap between germline ends came to 15 bases. This CDR3 has 14 amino acids. Overall study results and limits: VDJdb matches were skewed toward anti-spike CD8 T cell responses.

The TCR comes from an adult who was a healthcare worker with PCR-confirmed SARS-CoV-2 infection or an uninfected control (not recorded which). The chain couples TRBV25-1 to TRBJ1-4; perhaps TRBD1 as D (5 bases). Sequencing input: whole blood. CDR3 DNA: TGTGCCAGCGAGCCGGGACTGACGAATGAAAAACTGTTTTTT. It yields the protein CASEPGLTNEKLFF.